This TCR beta chain was sequenced for a study of blood T cell repertoires in COVID-19. In the study overall: Sources were T cells, B-cell-depleted T cells, or PBMCs; the material itself was cDNA or gDNA.

Libraries were prepared by immunoSEQ multiplex PCR; TCRdb keeps only in-frame clonotypes and omits some of them. The sample carries approximately 120,000 clones, about 88% recorded once. The V end lost 1 base, the J end lost 4 bases, and 8 bases lay between the germline ends. This CDR3 has 14 amino acids. Germline CDR1 reads SGHTA; CDR2 reads FQGNSA. The sequenced sample was peripheral blood. V is TRBV7-2 and J is TRBJ1-5, with a weak D call TRBD1 (5 bases). This TCR came from a woman older than 75 with acute or convalescent COVID-19. CDR3 in DNA: TGTGCCAGCAGCTTAGTGGCAGGGAATCAGCCCCAGCATTTT. This sequence encodes CASSLVAGNQPQHF.